Here is one T cell receptor beta chain with its context. Its antigen remains undetermined. This likely reflects a read error, since a far larger clone is one base away. V and J lose 5 bases and 7 bases, and a span of 27 bases separates them. The CDR3 starts with the cysteine, ends with the phenylalanine, and has 17 residues. Only the CDR3 DNA stays, 51 bases, in frame from base 1. Based on the germline V gene, the CDR1 and CDR2 sequences are MDHEN and SYDVKM. Taken with the paper, the label for time point translates to: newly diagnosed GD, antithyroid drugs for less than 3 months. RNA was extracted from PBMCs in TRIzol for both TCR sequencing and RNA sequencing. The diagnosis of Graves' disease followed American Thyroid Association guidelines. The patients came from an endocrinology department in Xi'an, China. Each patient gave about 10 milliliters of peripheral blood, collected in an EDTA anticoagulant tube. Ficoll Paque Plus density gradient separation was used to isolate PBMCs, and no further T cell sorting was done. An Agilent 2100 Bioanalyzer and agarose gel were used to check RNA quality, while a NanoDrop 2000 measured RNA concentration.

The data derive from a study of regulatory T cells in long-lasting Graves disease (dated by TCRdb to about 2021). Concerning the study at large: Newly diagnosed Graves' disease patients had taken antithyroid drugs for less than 3 months. Patients with persistent Graves' disease were compared with patients with newly diagnosed Graves' disease using TCR sequencing and RNA sequencing of peripheral blood. The study was conducted in China and was registered as a clinical trial. TCR sequencing covered some 13 persistent and about 20 newly diagnosed Graves' disease patients, some 33 samples in total.

The research as a whole found: Persistent disease showed preferential use of TRBV28, TRBJ1-2 and TRBJ2-5, whereas newly diagnosed disease favored TRBV20-1 and TRBJ2-1. Peripheral blood alone was examined, since thyroid tissue, which constituted the primary lesion, could not be accessed. Only the TCR beta chain was sequenced and analyzed. Compared with newly diagnosed patients, persistent Graves' disease patients had lower TCR Shannon entropy and fewer highly expanded clones, which suggests clonal expansion. Persistent patients shared more public clonotypes among themselves (approximately 2,500) than newly diagnosed patients did (more than 950). The authors acknowledged the small sample size as a limitation that may reduce accuracy.

Library prep was done by multiplex PCR. Reads for this sample came from an Illumina HiSeq 4000. CDR3 regions were amplified by Arm-PCR with iRepertoire HTBI primers to construct TCR beta libraries. PCR products were gel purified before sequencing. Per the authors' processing: Gene usage analysis of CDR3 amino acid clonotypes used the 55 to 65 TRBV and about 15 TRBJ segments found across samples. COPE and FqMerger were used to merge the filtered high-quality paired reads into contigs. BLAST was used to align contigs to IMGT TRBV, TRBD and TRBJ reference genes, and CDR3 was defined according to IMGT. Highly expanded clones were defined as clonotypes with a frequency above 0.1%. Shannon entropy was used to measure repertoire diversity, and the Gini coefficient was used to measure V-J evenness. Clonotypes shared by more than one individual were considered public. TCRdb passed the public sequencing reads through fastp at Q25 and MiXCR, retaining productive beta sequences. Rows with one shared CDR3 protein collapse into an entry with the most common genes and DNA. The V and J calls and clone size are TCRdb's, not the authors'. For this sample the table gives some 320,000 distinct CDR3 sequences, of which 18% were detected only once. The ten biggest clones cover more than 35% of the sample.

This material consisted of peripheral blood mononuclear cells (PBMCs), taken at new diagnosis, from a patient treated with antithyroid drugs. Rearrangement joined TRBV28 to TRBJ2-7; the D region possibly corresponds to TRBD2 (6 bases align). This clonotype originated in a female donor with Graves disease. The CDR3 corresponds to CASSRGALAGRWNEQYF. The DNA sequence is TGTGCCAGCAGTAGGGGAGCGTTGGCGGGAAGGTGGAATGAGCAGTACTTC.